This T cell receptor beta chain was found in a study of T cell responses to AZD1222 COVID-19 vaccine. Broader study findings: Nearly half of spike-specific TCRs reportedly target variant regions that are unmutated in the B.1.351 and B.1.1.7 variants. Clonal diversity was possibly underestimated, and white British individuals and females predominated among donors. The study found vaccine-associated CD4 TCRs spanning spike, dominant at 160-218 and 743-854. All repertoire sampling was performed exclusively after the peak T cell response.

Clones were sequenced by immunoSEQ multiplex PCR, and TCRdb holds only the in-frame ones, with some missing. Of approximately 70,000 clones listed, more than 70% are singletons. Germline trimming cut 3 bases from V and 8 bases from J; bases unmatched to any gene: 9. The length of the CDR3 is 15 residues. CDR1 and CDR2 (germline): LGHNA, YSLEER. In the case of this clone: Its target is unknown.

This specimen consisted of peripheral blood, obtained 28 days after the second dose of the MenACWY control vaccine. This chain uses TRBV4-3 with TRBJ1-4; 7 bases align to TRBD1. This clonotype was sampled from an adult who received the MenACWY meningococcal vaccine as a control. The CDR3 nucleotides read TGCGCCAGCAGCCACGAAGACAGGGTAGGAGAAAAACTGTTTTTT. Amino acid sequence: CASSHEDRVGEKLFF.